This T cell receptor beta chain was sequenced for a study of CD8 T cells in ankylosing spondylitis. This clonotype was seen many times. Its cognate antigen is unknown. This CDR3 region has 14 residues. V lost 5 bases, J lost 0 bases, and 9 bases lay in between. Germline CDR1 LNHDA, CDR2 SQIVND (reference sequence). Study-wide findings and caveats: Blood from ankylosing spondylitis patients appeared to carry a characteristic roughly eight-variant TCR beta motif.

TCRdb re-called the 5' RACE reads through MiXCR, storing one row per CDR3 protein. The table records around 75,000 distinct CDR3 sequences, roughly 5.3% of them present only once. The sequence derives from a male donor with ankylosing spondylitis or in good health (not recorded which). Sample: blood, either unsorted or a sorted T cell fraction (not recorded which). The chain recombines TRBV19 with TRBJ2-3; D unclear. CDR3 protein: CASSPKTSTDTQYF. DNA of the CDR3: TGTGCCAGTAGTCCGAAGACTAGCACAGATACGCAGTATTTT.